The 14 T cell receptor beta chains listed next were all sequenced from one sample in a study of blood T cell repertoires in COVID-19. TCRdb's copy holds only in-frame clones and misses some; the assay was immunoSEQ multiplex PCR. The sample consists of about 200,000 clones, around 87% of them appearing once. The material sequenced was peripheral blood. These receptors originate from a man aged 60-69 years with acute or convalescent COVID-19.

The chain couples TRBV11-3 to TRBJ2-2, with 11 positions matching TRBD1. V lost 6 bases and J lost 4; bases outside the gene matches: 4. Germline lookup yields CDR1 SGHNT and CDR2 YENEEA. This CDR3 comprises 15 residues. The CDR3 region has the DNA TGTGCCAGCAGGGCCGGGACAGGGGGCACCGGGGAGCTGTTTTTT. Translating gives CASRAGTGGTGELFF.

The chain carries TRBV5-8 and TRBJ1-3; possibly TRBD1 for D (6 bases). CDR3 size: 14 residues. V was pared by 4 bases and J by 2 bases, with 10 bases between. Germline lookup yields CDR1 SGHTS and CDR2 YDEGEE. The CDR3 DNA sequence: TGTGCCAGCAGCCCCAGGGGCCCTGGAAACACCATATATTTT. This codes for CASSPRGPGNTIYF. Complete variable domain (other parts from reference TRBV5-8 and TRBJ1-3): EAGVTQSPTHLIKTRGQQATLRCSPISGHTSVYWYQQALGLGLQFLLWYDEGEERNRGNFPPRFSGRQFPNYSSELNVNALELEDSALYLCASSPRGPGNTIYFGEGSWLTVV.

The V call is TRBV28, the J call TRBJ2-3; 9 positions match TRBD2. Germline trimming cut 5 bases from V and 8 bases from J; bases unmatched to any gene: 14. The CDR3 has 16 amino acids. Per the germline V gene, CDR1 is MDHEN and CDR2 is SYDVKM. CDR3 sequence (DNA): TGTGCCAGCAGTAGGCGGACTAGCGAGATTAGGGGTACGCAGTATTTT. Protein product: CASSRRTSEIRGTQYF.

This chain's CDR3 is CASSQTGGYGYTF. The CDR3 DNA follows: TGTGCCAGCAGCCAAACTGGCGGCTATGGCTACACCTTC. The chain links TRBV9 to TRBJ1-2; no clear D gene. Trimming stripped 4 bases from V and 4 bases from J, with 11 bases between. The CDR3 extends over 13 amino acids. CDR1 SGDLS and CDR2 YYNGEE come from the germline V gene.

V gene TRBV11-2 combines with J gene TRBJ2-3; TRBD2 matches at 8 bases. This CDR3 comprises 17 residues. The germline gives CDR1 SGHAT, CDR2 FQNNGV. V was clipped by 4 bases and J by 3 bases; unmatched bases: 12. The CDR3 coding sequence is TGTGCCAGCAGCTCGATGATCGGGACTAGGGGTACAGATACGCAGTATTTT. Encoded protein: CASSSMIGTRGTDTQYF.

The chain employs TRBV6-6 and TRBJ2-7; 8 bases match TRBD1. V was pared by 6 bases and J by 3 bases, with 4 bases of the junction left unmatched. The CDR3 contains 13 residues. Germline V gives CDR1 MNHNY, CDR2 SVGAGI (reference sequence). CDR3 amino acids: CASSHGQGYEQYF. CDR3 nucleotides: TGTGCCAGCAGCCACGGACAGGGCTACGAGCAGTACTTC.

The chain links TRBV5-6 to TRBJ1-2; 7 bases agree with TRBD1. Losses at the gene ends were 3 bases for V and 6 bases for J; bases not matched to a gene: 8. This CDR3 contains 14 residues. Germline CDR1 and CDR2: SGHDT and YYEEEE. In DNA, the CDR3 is TGTGCCAGCAGCTCAGACAGGGAAAGGCATGGCTACACCTTC. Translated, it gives CASSSDRERHGYTF.

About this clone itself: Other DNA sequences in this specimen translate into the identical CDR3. The DNA of the CDR3 is TGTGCCAGCAGTGAACGGCTAGCGGGGGGGTACAATGAGCAGTTCTTC. Encoded protein: CASSERLAGGYNEQFF. The rearrangement links TRBV2 to TRBJ2-1, with 12 bases aligning to TRBD2. The CDR3 has 16 residues. Germline lookup yields CDR1 SNHLY and CDR2 FYNNEI. V dropped 2 bases and J dropped 4; count of bases not matched to a gene: 3.

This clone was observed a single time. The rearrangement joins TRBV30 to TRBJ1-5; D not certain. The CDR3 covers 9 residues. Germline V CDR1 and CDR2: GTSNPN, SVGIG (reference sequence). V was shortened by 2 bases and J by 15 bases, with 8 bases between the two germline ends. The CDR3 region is CAWSPVRHF. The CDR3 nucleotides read TGTGCCTGGAGTCCCGTCCGGCATTTT.

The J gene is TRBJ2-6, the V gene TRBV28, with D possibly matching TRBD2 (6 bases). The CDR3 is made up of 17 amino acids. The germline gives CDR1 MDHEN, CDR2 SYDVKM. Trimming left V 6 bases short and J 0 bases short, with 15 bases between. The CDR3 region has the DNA TGTGCCAGCAGACCGGCGGACGGGGGCTCTGGGGCCAACGTCCTGACTTTC. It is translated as CASRPADGGSGANVLTF.

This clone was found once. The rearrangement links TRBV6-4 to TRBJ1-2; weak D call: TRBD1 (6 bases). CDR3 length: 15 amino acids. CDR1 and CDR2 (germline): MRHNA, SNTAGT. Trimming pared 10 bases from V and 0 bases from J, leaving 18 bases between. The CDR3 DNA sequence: TGTGCCACCCCAAGGCAGGGGACCTCTAACTATGGCTACACCTTC. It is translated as CATPRQGTSNYGYTF.

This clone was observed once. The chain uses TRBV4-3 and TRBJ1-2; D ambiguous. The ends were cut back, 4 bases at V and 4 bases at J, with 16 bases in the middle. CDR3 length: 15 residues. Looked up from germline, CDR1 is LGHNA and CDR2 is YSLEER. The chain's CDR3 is CASSPQVGLGYGYTF. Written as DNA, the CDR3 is TGCGCCAGCAGCCCACAAGTTGGGCTGGGCTATGGCTACACCTTC.

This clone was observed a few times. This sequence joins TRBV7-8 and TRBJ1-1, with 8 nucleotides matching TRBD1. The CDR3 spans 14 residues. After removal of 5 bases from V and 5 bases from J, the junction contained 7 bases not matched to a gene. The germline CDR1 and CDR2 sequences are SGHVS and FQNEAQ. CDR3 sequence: CASSPGGRVTEAFF. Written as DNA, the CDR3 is TGTGCCAGCAGCCCAGGGGGCAGGGTAACTGAAGCTTTCTTT. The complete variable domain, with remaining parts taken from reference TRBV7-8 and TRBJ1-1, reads GAGVSQSPRYKVAKRGQDVALRCDPISGHVSLFWYQQALGQGPEFLTYFQNEAQLDKSGLPSDRFFAERPEGSVSTLKIQRTQQEDSAVYLCASSPGGRVTEAFFGQGTRLTVV.

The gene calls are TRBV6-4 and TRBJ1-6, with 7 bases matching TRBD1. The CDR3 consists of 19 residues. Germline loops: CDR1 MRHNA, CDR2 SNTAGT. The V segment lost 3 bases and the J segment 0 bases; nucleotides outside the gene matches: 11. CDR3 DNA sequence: TGTGCCAGCAGTGAATTCTCCGGGGCAGGGGGCTCCTATAATTCACCCCTCCACTTT. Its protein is CASSEFSGAGGSYNSPLHF.